This entry concerns a single T cell receptor beta chain. Trimming removed 3 bases at V and 3 bases at J, with 15 bases between. The germline CDR1 and CDR2 sequences are LNHDA and SQIVND (reference sequence). The CDR3 sequence is 15 residues long. Reverse transcription of roughly 0.5 to 1 ug RNA was carried out with random hexamers. The amplification used immunoSEQ multiplex PCR on TCR beta CDR3; it spanned 54 Vbeta and 13 Jbeta. TCRdb processed the immunoSEQ multiplex PCR reads anew with MiXCR; each CDR3 protein has one entry. The sample includes around 20,000 distinct CDR3 sequences, approximately 95% seen only once; the top ten take roughly 0.24%. This entry belongs to a study of CD8 T cells in Susac syndrome. Sequencing of TCR beta was performed on blood CD8+ and CD4+ T cells. Bulk CD8+ and CD4+ cells came from magnetic negative isolation; CD8+ TEMRA by FACS.

The chain carries TRBV19 and TRBJ2-7, with no clear D. The origin of this receptor is a human donor in good health. Input material: CD8+ T cells from PBMCs. The CDR3 reads CASSIGLGEGYEQYV. CDR3 in DNA: TGTGCCAGTAGTATCGGCCTAGGAGAAGGCTACGAGCAGTACGTC.